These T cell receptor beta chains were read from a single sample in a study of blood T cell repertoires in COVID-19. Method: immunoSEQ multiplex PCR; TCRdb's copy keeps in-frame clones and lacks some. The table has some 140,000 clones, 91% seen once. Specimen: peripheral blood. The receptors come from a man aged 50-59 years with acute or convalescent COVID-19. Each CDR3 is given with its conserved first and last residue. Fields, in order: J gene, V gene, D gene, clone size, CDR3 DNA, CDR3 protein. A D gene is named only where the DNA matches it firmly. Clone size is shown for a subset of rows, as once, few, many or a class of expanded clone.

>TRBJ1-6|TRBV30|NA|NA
TGTGCCTGGAGTGGACAGTATAATTCACCCCTCCACTTT
CAWSGQYNSPLHF
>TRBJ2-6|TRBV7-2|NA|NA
TGTGCCAGCAGCTTCAGGGGTTCTGGGGCCAACGTCCTGACTTTC
CASSFRGSGANVLTF
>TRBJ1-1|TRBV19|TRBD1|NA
TGTGCCAGTGACCCGAGGGGACAGGCGAACACTGAAGCTTTCTTT
CASDPRGQANTEAFF
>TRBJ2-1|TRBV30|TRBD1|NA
TGTGCCTGGAGTGGGGACAGGGGGCCGAGCTCCGACAATGAGCAGTTCTTC
CAWSGDRGPSSDNEQFF
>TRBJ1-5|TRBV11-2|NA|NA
TGTGCCAGCAGCTTAGGTATTAATAGCAATCAGCCCCAGCATTTT
CASSLGINSNQPQHF
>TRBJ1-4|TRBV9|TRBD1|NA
TGTGCCAGCAGCCCCCGCACAGGGGCGGCTGGTGAAAAACTGTTTTTT
CASSPRTGAAGEKLFF
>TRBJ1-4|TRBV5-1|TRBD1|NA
TGCGCCAGCAGTATCCCAGACAGGGGCAATGAAAAACTGTTTTTT
CASSIPDRGNEKLFF
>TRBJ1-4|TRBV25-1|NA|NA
TGTGCCAGCAGTGAATCCCGGGCCGGGGATGAAAAACTGTTTTTT
CASSESRAGDEKLFF
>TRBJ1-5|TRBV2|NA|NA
TGTGCCAGCAGTGGGGACATCCCTCAGCCCCAGCATTTT
CASSGDIPQPQHF
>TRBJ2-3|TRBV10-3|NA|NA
TGTGCCATCAGTGATGTGGGGGCAGGGGGGCCGGATACGCAGTATTTT
CAISDVGAGGPDTQYF
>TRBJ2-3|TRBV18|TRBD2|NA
TGTGCCAGCTCGAACCAAGGTCTTAGCGGGCGACCAGACCGGCCAGATACGCAGTATTTT
CASSNQGLSGRPDRPDTQYF
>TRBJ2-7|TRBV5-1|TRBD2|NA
TGCGCCAGCAGCCACCCACTAGCGGGAGGGCCGGTCGAGCAGTACTTC
CASSHPLAGGPVEQYF
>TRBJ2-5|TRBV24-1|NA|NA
TGTGCCACCAGTGACCCCGCCGGACTCCAAGAGACCCAGTACTTC
CATSDPAGLQETQYF
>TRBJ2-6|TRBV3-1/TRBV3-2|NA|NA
TGTGCCAGCAGCCAAGATTGGACTACCGTCCTGACTTTC
CASSQDWTTVLTF
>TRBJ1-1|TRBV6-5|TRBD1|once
TGTGCCAGCACCACGCGGACAGGGGAAACTGAAGCTTTCTTT
CASTTRTGETEAFF
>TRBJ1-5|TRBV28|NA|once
TGTGCCAGCAGCAGGAATCAGCCCCAGCATTTT
CASSRNQPQHF
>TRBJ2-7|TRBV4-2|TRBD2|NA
TGTGCCAGCAGCCAAGCTAGCGGGAGGGGGAACGAGCAGTACTTC
CASSQASGRGNEQYF
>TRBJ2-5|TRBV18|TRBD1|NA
TGTGCCAGCTCCCGGGACAGGGACGAGACCCAGTACTTC
CASSRDRDETQYF
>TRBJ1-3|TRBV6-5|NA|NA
TGTGCCAGCAGTTACCGGGCAGGAGGTGGAAACACCATATATTTT
CASSYRAGGGNTIYF
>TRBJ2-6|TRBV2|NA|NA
TGTGCCAGTAGGAGGGAGATGACCGGGGCCAACGTCCTGACTTTC
CASRREMTGANVLTF
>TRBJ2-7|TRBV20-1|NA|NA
TGCAGTGGAACCCAGGGGAGCGAGCAGTACTTC
CSGTQGSEQYF
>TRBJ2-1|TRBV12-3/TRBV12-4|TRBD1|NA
TGTGCCAGCAGTTCCCAGACAGGGGGTGAGCAGTTCTTC
CASSSQTGGEQFF
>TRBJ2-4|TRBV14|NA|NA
TGTGCCAGCAGCCCAGGGTCGGGGGGCCGTTGGGACATTCAGTACTTC
CASSPGSGGRWDIQYF
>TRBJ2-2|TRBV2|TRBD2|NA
TGTGCCACCTCTAGCGGGAGTCACACCGGGGAGCTGTTTTTT
CATSSGSHTGELFF
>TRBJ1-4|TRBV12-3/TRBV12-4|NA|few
TGTGCCAGCAGTTTACGCGGCTATGAAAAACTGTTTTTT
CASSLRGYEKLFF
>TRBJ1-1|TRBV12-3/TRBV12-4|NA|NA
TGTGCCAGCAGTTTACAGGGGAACACTGAAGCTTTCTTT
CASSLQGNTEAFF
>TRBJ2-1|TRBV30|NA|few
TGTGCCTGGAGCGGAGCAGGGGGGAGCTCCTACAATGAGCAGTTCTTC
CAWSGAGGSSYNEQFF
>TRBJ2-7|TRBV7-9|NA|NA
TGTGCCAGCAGCCCTAAAGGAGGCGAGCAGTACTTC
CASSPKGGEQYF
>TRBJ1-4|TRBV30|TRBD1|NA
TGTGCCTGGAGTTTCGACAGGGGGCAAGTTGAAAAACTGTTTTTT
CAWSFDRGQVEKLFF
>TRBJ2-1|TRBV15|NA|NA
TGTGCCACCAGCAGCTTCCGAACATCGTACAATGAGCAGTTCTTC
CATSSFRTSYNEQFF
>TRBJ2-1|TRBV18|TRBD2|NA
TGTGCCAGCTCATTCGACATATCGGGAGGCAATGAGCAGTTCTTC
CASSFDISGGNEQFF
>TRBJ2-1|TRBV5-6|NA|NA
TGTGCCAGCAGCCTGGGTTTCGGGGAGCAGTTCTTC
CASSLGFGEQFF
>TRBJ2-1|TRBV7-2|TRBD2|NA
TGTGCCAGCAGCATAGAGCGGGGTTCCTACAATGAGCAGTTCTTC
CASSIERGSYNEQFF
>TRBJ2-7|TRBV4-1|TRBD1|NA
TGCGCCAGCAGCCATGAGGACAGGGCCTACGAGCAGTACTTC
CASSHEDRAYEQYF
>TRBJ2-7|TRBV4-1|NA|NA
TGCGCCAGCAGCCAAGACCGCAGGGGCCCTGAGCAGTACTTC
CASSQDRRGPEQYF
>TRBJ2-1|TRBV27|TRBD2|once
TGTGCCAGCAGTCCAGTTAGCGGGAGCACCTACAATGAGCAGTTCTTC
CASSPVSGSTYNEQFF
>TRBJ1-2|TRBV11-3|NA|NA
TGTGCCAGCCCCGAGTATGGCTACACCTTC
CASPEYGYTF
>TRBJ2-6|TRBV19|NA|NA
TGTGCCAGTAGGAAACAGGGCTCTGGGGCCAACGTCCTGACTTTC
CASRKQGSGANVLTF
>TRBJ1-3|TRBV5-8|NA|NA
TGTGCCAGCAGCTTGTTCGGGGCAGGGGCTGGAAACACCATATATTTT
CASSLFGAGAGNTIYF
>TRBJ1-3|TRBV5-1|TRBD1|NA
TGCGCCAGCAGCTTGGGGACAGGGGGCTCCTCACCTGGAAACACCATATATTTT
CASSLGTGGSSPGNTIYF
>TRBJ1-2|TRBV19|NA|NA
TGTGCCAGTAGCGCCACTTTGAACTATGGCTACACCTTC
CASSATLNYGYTF
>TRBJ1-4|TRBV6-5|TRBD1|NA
TGTGCCAGCAGCCGGACAGGGAGGGGTGAAAAACTGTTTTTT
CASSRTGRGEKLFF
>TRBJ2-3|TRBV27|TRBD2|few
TGTGCCAGCAGGTTAGCGGGAGGGACAGATACGCAGTATTTT
CASRLAGGTDTQYF
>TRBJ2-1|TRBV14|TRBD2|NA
TGTGCCAGCAGCCCGGGGACTAGCGGAGCACGGGAGCAGTTCTTC
CASSPGTSGAREQFF
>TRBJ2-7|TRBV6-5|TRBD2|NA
TGTGCCAGCAGACAGGGACTAGCGAACGAGCAGTACTTC
CASRQGLANEQYF
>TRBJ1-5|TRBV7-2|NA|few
TGTGCCAGCAGCTTATTCAGTCACCAGCCCCAGCATTTT
CASSLFSHQPQHF
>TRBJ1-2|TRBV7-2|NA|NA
TGTGCCAGCAGCTACGGAGGTTTCGGCTACACCTTC
CASSYGGFGYTF
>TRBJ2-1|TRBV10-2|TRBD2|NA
TGCGCCAGCAGTGAAAGCGGGAGGGATGAGCAGTTCTTC
CASSESGRDEQFF
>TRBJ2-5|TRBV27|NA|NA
TGTGCCAGCAGTTTCAGGGTGGCAGGCCAAGAGACCCAGTACTTC
CASSFRVAGQETQYF
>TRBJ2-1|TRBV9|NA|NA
TGTGCCAGCAGCGTTAGGTCCGGGACTGACTACAATGAGCAGTTCTTC
CASSVRSGTDYNEQFF
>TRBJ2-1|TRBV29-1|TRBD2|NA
TGCAGCGTTATTCAACCCCCAGGACGGCGGGAGAATGAGCAGTTCTTC
CSVIQPPGRRENEQFF
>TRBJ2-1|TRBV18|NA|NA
TGTGCCAGCTCACCCGGCGGGGGGACAGGGACCAATGAGCAGTTCTTC
CASSPGGGTGTNEQFF
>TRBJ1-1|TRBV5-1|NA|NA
TGCGCCAGCAGCTTAATACTTACGAACACTGAAGCTTTCTTT
CASSLILTNTEAFF
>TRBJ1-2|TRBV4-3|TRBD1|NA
TGCGTCAGCAGCACCCGGACAGGGGGTATTACGAACTATGGCTACACCTTC
CVSSTRTGGITNYGYTF
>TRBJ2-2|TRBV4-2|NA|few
TGTGCCAGCAGCCGGCTGGGGCGGTCGAACACCGGGGAGCTGTTTTTT
CASSRLGRSNTGELFF